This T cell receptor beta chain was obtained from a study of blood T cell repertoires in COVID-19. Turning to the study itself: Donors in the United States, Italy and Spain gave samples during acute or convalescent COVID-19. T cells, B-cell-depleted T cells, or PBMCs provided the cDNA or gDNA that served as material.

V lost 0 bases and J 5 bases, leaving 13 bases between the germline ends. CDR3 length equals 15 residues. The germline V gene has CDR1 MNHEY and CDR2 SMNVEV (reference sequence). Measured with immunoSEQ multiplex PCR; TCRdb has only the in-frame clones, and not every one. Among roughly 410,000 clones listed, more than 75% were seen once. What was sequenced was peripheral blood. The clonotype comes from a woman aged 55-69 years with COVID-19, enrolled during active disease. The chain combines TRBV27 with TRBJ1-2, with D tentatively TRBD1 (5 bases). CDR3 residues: CASSLSKDRKYGYTF. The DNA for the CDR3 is TGTGCCAGCAGTTTATCGAAAGACAGAAAATATGGCTACACCTTC.